A selection of T cell receptor beta chains follows, all from one sample in a study of blood T cell repertoires in COVID-19. Using immunoSEQ multiplex PCR, the repertoire was profiled, and TCRdb retains in-frame clones only, with some absent. This sample has about 170,000 clones, with around 86% found just once. The sample consisted of peripheral blood. All receptors come from a man aged 55 to 70 with COVID-19, enrolled during active disease. Both conserved end residues are part of each CDR3. D genes are given only for firm matches. Clone sizes are given selectively: once, few, many, or a class where the clone is expanded.

V: TRBV2
D: TRBD1
J: TRBJ1-4
size: .
CDR3: CASSVLLDRRIEKLFF
DNA: TGTGCCAGCAGTGTTCTGCTGGACAGGAGGATTGAAAAACTGTTTTTT

V: TRBV9
D: .
J: TRBJ2-7
size: .
CDR3: CASSPDSYEQYF
DNA: TGTGCCAGCAGCCCAGACAGTTACGAGCAGTACTTC

V: TRBV6-5
D: .
J: TRBJ2-1
size: .
CDR3: CASSYRQDNEQFF
DNA: TGTGCCAGCAGTTACCGACAGGACAATGAGCAGTTCTTC

V: TRBV5-1
D: .
J: TRBJ1-5
size: .
CDR3: CASSLGHGSNQPQHF
DNA: TGCGCCAGCAGCTTGGGCCACGGTAGCAATCAGCCCCAGCATTTT

V: TRBV19
D: .
J: TRBJ1-5
size: .
CDR3: CASTPFEHPGIQPQHF
DNA: TGTGCCAGTACCCCGTTTGAGCACCCGGGGATACAGCCCCAGCATTTT

V: TRBV19
D: TRBD2
J: TRBJ2-5
size: .
CDR3: CASIGGLAGAAETQYF
DNA: TGTGCCAGTATAGGTGGACTAGCGGGAGCTGCAGAGACCCAGTACTTC

V: TRBV18
D: .
J: TRBJ2-1
size: .
CDR3: CASSRGPSLSPYNEQFF
DNA: TGTGCCAGCTCACGGGGCCCCTCCTTATCCCCCTACAATGAGCAGTTCTTC

V: TRBV24-1
D: TRBD1
J: TRBJ1-2
size: .
CDR3: CATRGQGPANYGYTF
DNA: TGTGCCACCAGAGGACAGGGCCCAGCTAACTATGGCTACACCTTC

V: TRBV4-2
D: TRBD1
J: TRBJ2-7
size: .
CDR3: CASSSRTGSYEQYF
DNA: TGTGCCAGCAGCTCACGGACAGGGTCCTACGAGCAGTACTTC

V: TRBV5-1
D: TRBD1
J: TRBJ1-4
size: .
CDR3: CASSQGDSTNEKLFF
DNA: TGCGCCAGCAGCCAGGGGGACAGCACTAATGAAAAACTGTTTTTT

V: TRBV28
D: .
J: TRBJ2-3
size: .
CDR3: CASSSWRDTQYF
DNA: TGTGCCAGCAGTTCGTGGAGGGATACGCAGTATTTT

V: TRBV3-1/TRBV3-2
D: TRBD2
J: TRBJ2-7
size: .
CDR3: CASSPTSGSSEQYF
DNA: TGTGCCAGCAGCCCCACTAGCGGGAGTTCCGAGCAGTACTTC

V: TRBV29-1
D: TRBD1
J: TRBJ2-6
size: .
CDR3: CSVSGTGTSGANVLTF
DNA: TGCAGCGTGTCCGGGACAGGAACCTCTGGGGCCAACGTCCTGACTTTC

V: TRBV9
D: .
J: TRBJ1-2
size: .
CDR3: CASSAQRMGYYGYTF
DNA: TGTGCCAGCAGCGCACAGCGGATGGGGTACTATGGCTACACCTTC

V: TRBV29-1
D: TRBD2
J: TRBJ2-1
size: few
CDR3: CSVESSGIFFDFNEQFF
DNA: TGCAGCGTTGAATCTAGCGGGATTTTTTTTGACTTCAATGAGCAGTTCTTC

V: TRBV24-1
D: .
J: TRBJ2-3
size: .
CDR3: CATSDPGGTDTQYF
DNA: TGTGCCACCAGTGATCCCGGGGGCACAGATACGCAGTATTTT

V: TRBV18
D: TRBD2
J: TRBJ2-7
size: .
CDR3: CASSPELAGGTSYEQYF
DNA: TGTGCCAGCTCACCGGAGCTAGCGGGAGGTACCTCCTACGAGCAGTACTTC

V: TRBV5-8
D: TRBD1
J: TRBJ1-2
size: few
CDR3: CASSLAGGRGQRRPSGYTF
DNA: TGTGCCAGCAGCTTGGCGGGGGGCAGGGGGCAGAGACGGCCTTCTGGCTACACCTTC

V: TRBV9
D: .
J: TRBJ1-3
size: .
CDR3: CASSPTGNSGNTIYF
DNA: TGTGCCAGCAGCCCTACAGGGAACTCTGGAAACACCATATATTTT

V: TRBV28
D: TRBD2
J: TRBJ2-3
size: .
CDR3: CASSSVTAGGFTDTQYF
DNA: TGTGCCAGCAGTTCGGTGACGGCGGGGGGATTTACAGATACGCAGTATTTT

V: TRBV2
D: .
J: TRBJ2-7
size: .
CDR3: CASRLRQPYEQYF
DNA: TGTGCCAGCAGACTAAGACAGCCTTACGAGCAGTACTTC

V: TRBV25-1
D: TRBD2
J: TRBJ2-7
size: .
CDR3: CASSAEGLAGTYEQYF
DNA: TGTGCCAGCAGTGCAGAGGGACTAGCGGGAACCTACGAGCAGTACTTC

V: TRBV3-1/TRBV3-2
D: .
J: TRBJ2-1
size: .
CDR3: CASSQGRGQRNYNEQFF
DNA: TGTGCCAGCAGCCAAGGAAGAGGACAGAGAAATTACAATGAGCAGTTCTTC

V: TRBV19
D: TRBD2
J: TRBJ2-7
size: .
CDR3: CASSIRTSGNPYEQYF
DNA: TGTGCCAGTAGTATCCGGACTAGCGGCAATCCCTACGAGCAGTACTTC

V: TRBV7-9
D: TRBD1
J: TRBJ1-6
size: .
CDR3: CASSRAGQGRSPLHF
DNA: TGTGCCAGCAGCCGAGCGGGACAGGGAAGGTCACCCCTCCACTTT

V: TRBV7-9
D: TRBD1
J: TRBJ1-2
size: .
CDR3: CASSPRTGEGYGYTF
DNA: TGTGCCAGCAGCCCTAGGACAGGGGAAGGGTATGGCTACACCTTC

V: TRBV3-1/TRBV3-2
D: .
J: TRBJ2-5
size: .
CDR3: CASSPTTGFQETQYF
DNA: TGTGCCAGCAGCCCAACAACAGGGTTCCAAGAGACCCAGTACTTC

V: TRBV11-1
D: TRBD1
J: TRBJ2-2
size: .
CDR3: CASRPRQGAGELFF
DNA: TGTGCCAGCAGACCTAGACAGGGGGCCGGGGAGCTGTTTTTT

V: TRBV23-1
D: TRBD2
J: TRBJ2-3
size: .
CDR3: CASSQCLVAGGFRWATDTQYF
DNA: TGCGCCAGCAGTCAATGTTTAGTAGCGGGAGGCTTTAGGTGGGCCACAGATACGCAGTATTTT

V: TRBV19
D: .
J: TRBJ1-1
size: .
CDR3: CASSMSKPRNTEAFF
DNA: TGTGCCAGTAGTATGTCAAAGCCGAGGAACACTGAAGCTTTCTTT

V: TRBV11-2
D: .
J: TRBJ1-4
size: .
CDR3: CASSFSATNEKLFF
DNA: TGTGCCAGCAGTTTCAGCGCAACTAATGAAAAACTGTTTTTT

V: TRBV9
D: .
J: TRBJ1-2
size: .
CDR3: CASSVTDSYYGYTF
DNA: TGTGCCAGCAGCGTGACTGACAGTTACTATGGCTACACCTTC

V: TRBV7-2
D: TRBD2
J: TRBJ2-3
size: .
CDR3: CASSQTSGGARTDTQYF
DNA: TGTGCCAGCAGCCAGACTAGCGGGGGGGCCCGCACAGATACGCAGTATTTT

V: TRBV7-9
D: .
J: TRBJ1-1
size: once
CDR3: CASTSLAGRAFF
DNA: TGTGCCAGCACCTCTCTGGCAGGGCGTGCTTTCTTT

V: TRBV3-1/TRBV3-2
D: TRBD1
J: TRBJ1-5
size: .
CDR3: CASSRGQGAGQPQHF
DNA: TGTGCCAGCAGCCGGGGACAGGGGGCCGGTCAGCCCCAGCATTTT

V: TRBV11-3
D: .
J: TRBJ2-7
size: .
CDR3: CASSQASRNRQNSYEQYF
DNA: TGTGCCAGCAGTCAGGCGAGTAGGAATCGACAGAACTCCTACGAGCAGTACTTC

V: TRBV6-5
D: TRBD2
J: TRBJ2-7
size: .
CDR3: CASSIASGRGYEQYF
DNA: TGTGCCAGCAGCATCGCTAGCGGGAGGGGGTACGAGCAGTACTTC

V: TRBV24-1
D: TRBD1
J: TRBJ2-5
size: .
CDR3: CATSDLPDRGAQETQYF
DNA: TGTGCCACCAGTGATTTGCCGGACAGGGGAGCTCAAGAGACCCAGTACTTC